The next 27 T cell receptor beta chains were all read from a single sample in a study of tumor and adjacent non-tumor tissue in lung cancer (dated by TCRdb to between 2018 and 2020). Receptor libraries were prepared by multiplex PCR. Instrument used: Illumina HiSeq 2500. Following protocols modified from ARM-PCR, the researchers constructed TCRbeta libraries through three rounds of nested PCR with primers (Table S4). TCRdb reprocessed the public reads (quality trimming at Q25 with fastp, clone calling with MiXCR) and kept in-frame beta chains. Each entry merges the rows of one CDR3 protein and shows their most common DNA and genes. The sample table contains 69,000 or so distinct CDR3 sequences; only one count was recorded for about three quarters of them. 28% of the sample belongs to the ten largest clones. RNA was isolated from bulk unsorted tissue, and RNA quality was assessed with a NanoDrop ND-1000 and an Agilent 2100.

Specimen: lung tumor tissue. The source of these receptors is a man aged 55 to 70 with non-small cell lung cancer.

The J gene is TRBJ2-1, the V gene TRBV12-3 or TRBV12-4, with 9 bases lining up with TRBD2. CDR3 size: 17 residues. With V trimmed by 7 bases and J by 8 bases, 18 bases remained unmatched. The CDR3 reads CASMSTGTSRRAYEQFF. The DNA for the CDR3 is TGTGCCAGCATGTCAACAGGGACTAGCAGGAGGGCATATGAGCAGTTCTTC.

In regard to this clonotype: A much larger clone lies a single base off, so this may be a read error. The CDR3 carries no conserved terminal phenylalanine or tryptophan, so it likely arises from a read error. The chain is built from TRBV18 and TRBJ2-6; 10 bases fit TRBD2. The CDR3 sequence is 22 residues long. Germline V gene sequence: CDR1 KGHSH, CDR2 LQKENI. Trimming cost V 3 bases and J 0 bases; bases outside gene matches: 17. This CDR3 is CASSPERTGTSDPFSGANVLTL. CDR3 nucleotide sequence: TGTGCCAGCTCACCGGAGAGGACCGGGACTAGCGACCCATTCTCTGGGGCCAACGTCCTGACTTTA.

As for this clonotype: A single base separates this from a much larger clone, so it may be a read error. V is TRBV20-1 and J is TRBJ1-1; 7 bases align to TRBD1. This CDR3 has 15 residues. The germline gives CDR1 DFQATT, CDR2 SNEGSKA (reference sequence). The CDR3 sequence is CNATTGQEMNTEAFF. DNA of the CDR3: TGCAATGCTACGACAGGACAGGAGATGAACACTGAAGCTTTCTTT.

This clonotype has just one count. The junction does not match germline at one end; this may be a read error. The V and J genes are TRBV28 and TRBJ2-6; a possible D gene is TRBD1 (5 bases). The germline CDR1 and CDR2 sequences are MDHEN and SYDVKM. This CDR3 region has 15 residues. CDR3 nucleotides: TGTGCCAGCAGTAAGAGCACTTCTGGGGCCAACGTCGTGACTTTC. It yields the protein CASSKSTSGANVVTF.

This clonotype was observed a single time. The junction departs from germline at one end; a sequencing error may be responsible. The V gene is TRBV6-1, the J gene TRBJ2-7; 9 bases fit TRBD2. The V gene's germline CDR1 is MNHNS and CDR2 SASEGT. This CDR3 comprises 15 residues. CDR3 nucleotides: TGTGTCAGCAGTGAACAGCCTAGCGGGAAATATGAGCAGTACTTC. Residues: CVSSEQPSGKYEQYF.

Concerning this clonotype itself: Sequence at one end of the junction differs from germline and may be a read error. The gene calls are TRBV12-3 or TRBV12-4 and TRBJ2-2, with D perhaps given as TRBD1 or TRBD2 (6 bases each). The CDR3 contains 13 residues. CDR3 DNA: TGTGCCAGCAGAGATAGGGGGGAGCCGGGGAGCTGTTTT. Protein product: CASRDRGEPGSCF.

Details on this clonotype: Sequence at one end of the junction differs from germline and may be a read error. The J gene is TRBJ2-1, the V gene TRBV5-4, with TRBD2 matching 11 bases. CDR3 size: 16 residues. Germline assignment: CDR1 SGHNT and CDR2 YYREEE (reference sequence). CDR3 protein: CAISLVAGGPYNEQFF. The CDR3, as DNA: TGTGCCATCAGCCTAGTAGCGGGAGGGCCCTACAATGAGCAGTTCTTC. The whole variable domain, remainder taken from reference TRBV5-4 and TRBJ2-1, is ETGVTQSPTHLIKTRGQQVTLRCSSQSGHNTVSWYQQALGQGPQFIFQYYREEENGRGNFPPRFSGLQFPNYSSELNVNALELDDSALYLCAISLVAGGPYNEQFFGPGTRLTVL.

This clonotype was observed once. The conserved closing phenylalanine or tryptophan is absent in this CDR3, likely reflecting a read error. The chain couples TRBV20-1 to TRBJ2-2, with 10 bases aligning to TRBD2. J lost 4 bases, V lost 5 bases, and 13 bases had no gene match. Germline CDR1 is DFQATT and CDR2 is SNEGSKA (reference sequence). This CDR3 comprises 17 residues. The DNA for the CDR3 is TGCAGTGCTTCCGAGACTAGCGGGTTGTCATTCACCGGGGAGCTGTTTTCT. Its translation is CSASETSGLSFTGELFS.

Turning to this clonotype: This is likely a read error, given that the CDR3 carries no conserved phenylalanine or tryptophan at its end. Because the CDR3's place on the DNA is in doubt, the DNA is left out and the CDR3 is given as listed by TCRdb. This chain's CDR3 is CVPRDSNTESFV. V is TRBV12-3 or TRBV12-4 and J is TRBJ1-1. The CDR3 has 12 residues if both end residues are counted.

Worth noting for this clonotype: A much larger clone is a single base away; this may be a read error. The chain recombines TRBV6-5 with TRBJ1-6, with D tentatively TRBD1 (5 bases). The CDR3 is made up of 15 amino acids. Germline V gene lookup returns CDR1 MNHEY and CDR2 SVGAGI. This CDR3 reads CASNYDRDAGSPLHF. The CDR3 nucleotides are TGTGCCAGCAATTACGACCGGGACGCGGGTTCACCCCTCCACTTT.

A word on this clonotype: An end of the junction differs from the germline gene, which may be a read error. CDR3 nucleotide sequence: TGCATTGCTACTCCTAGCTCCCAAGAGAAACAGTACTTC. It encodes CIATPSSQEKQYF. The chain employs TRBV20-1 and TRBJ2-5; TRBD2 might be the D (5 bases). Germline values: CDR1 DFQATT, CDR2 SNEGSKA (reference sequence). The CDR3 is 13 amino acids.

Concerning this clonotype itself: This CDR3 fails to terminate in the conserved phenylalanine or tryptophan, so it likely reflects a read error. The chain couples TRBV20-1 to TRBJ1-2, with D possibly TRBD1 on 5 matching bases. Trimming removed 4 bases from V and 8 bases from J, with 11 bases in between. The CDR3 is made up of 11 amino acids. Germline-derived CDR1 and CDR2 are DFQATT and SNEGSKA (reference sequence). Here the CDR3 DNA reads TGCAGTGCTATCGCGGGGCAAGGCTACACCTAC. It specifies CSAIAGQGYTY.

With respect to this clonotype: Sequence at one end of the junction differs from germline and may be a read error. V is TRBV5-1 and J is TRBJ2-1; 8 positions match TRBD2. Germline loops: CDR1 SGHRS, CDR2 YFSETQ. This CDR3 contains 16 residues. The CDR3 DNA is TGCGCAAGCAGCTTGCCGACTAGCGAAGTCTACAATGAGCAGTTCTTC. This translates into CASSLPTSEVYNEQFF.

As concerns this clonotype: An end of the junction does not agree with germline; a read error may underlie this. V gene TRBV20-1 combines with J gene TRBJ2-1, with a possible D match to TRBD1 (5 bases). CDR3 size: 16 residues. CDR1 DFQATT and CDR2 SNEGSKA come from the germline V gene (reference sequence). The CDR3 nucleotides are TGCAGTGTTAGGCCCCACAGGCCTTCCTCCTACAATGAACAGTTCTTC. As protein: CSVRPHRPSSYNEQFF.

A remark on this clonotype: One end of the junction varies from germline; a read error may be responsible. The V and J genes are TRBV6-5 and TRBJ2-7, with TRBD2 matching over 7 bases. The CDR3 is 15 residues long. Looked up from germline, CDR1 is MNHEY and CDR2 is SVGAGI. The CDR3 here is CTSSNLRRETAEHYF. In DNA form, the CDR3 reads TGTACCAGCAGTAACTTGAGGCGGGAGACGGCCGAGCATTACTTC.

This clonotype was recorded many times. The chain has TRBV12-3 or TRBV12-4 and TRBJ1-2; 7 bases are a match to TRBD1. V was pared by 3 bases and J by 8 bases, with 15 bases of the junction left unmatched. The CDR3 runs to 16 residues. The CDR3 sequence: CASSLEGAGRGRGYTF. The CDR3 bases are TGTGCCAGCAGTTTGGAGGGGGCGGGCAGGGGAAGGGGCTACACCTTC.

Turning to this clonotype: Relative to the germline gene, one junction end is altered; a read error may explain this. The rearrangement joins TRBV20-1 to TRBJ2-1; no clear D gene. The CDR3 is 14 amino acids. In germline, CDR1 is DFQATT, CDR2 SNEGSKA (reference sequence). CDR3 bases: TGCAGCGCTAAGAGCAGACCCGCTCACAATGAGCAGTTGTTC. This sequence encodes CSAKSRPAHNEQLF.

Comments on this clonotype: Because the CDR3 is missing its conserved closing phenylalanine or tryptophan, this is likely a read error. This sequence joins TRBV6-1 and TRBJ1-5, with a weak D call TRBD1 (5 bases). CDR3 size: 17 residues. Germline V gene lookup returns CDR1 MNHNS and CDR2 SASEGT. Trimming took 7 bases from V and 3 from J, leaving 22 bases between them. The CDR3 DNA is TGTGCCAGCACCCCTCTCCACAGGAGGTATATCAATCAGCCCCAGCATTAT. Residues: CASTPLHRRYINQPQHY.

About this clonotype itself: A read error is possible here, since a much larger clone lies one base away. This chain connects TRBV28 to TRBJ1-1; no definite D call. The CDR3 is 16 amino acids. Per the germline V gene, CDR1 is MDHEN and CDR2 is SYDVKM. This CDR3 reads CASSLWVAPGATDAFF. The CDR3 DNA reads TGTGCCAGCAGTTTATGGGTCGCCCCGGGTGCCACTGATGCTTTCTTT.

This clonotype was seen a single time. Mismatch with germline at one junction end may stem from a read error. The rearrangement links TRBV6-6 to TRBJ1-2; the D is unclear. The germline CDR1 and CDR2 sequences are MNHNY and SVGAGI (reference sequence). The CDR3 is 13 residues long. The CDR3 here is CASSYGTNYDYTF. CDR3 sequence (DNA): TGTGCCAGCAGTTACGGAACAAACTATGACTACACCTTC.

At least ten counts were recorded for this clonotype. J is TRBJ2-1 and V is TRBV6-2 or TRBV6-3, with D tentatively TRBD1 or TRBD2 (5 bases each). The CDR3 contains 15 residues. V was trimmed by 5 bases and J by 7 bases, leaving 18 bases between them. Germline V gene sequence: CDR1 MNHEY, CDR2 SVGEGT. In DNA, the CDR3 is TGTGCCAGCAGTCAAACAGGACTCTTTGGGAATGAGCAGTTCTTC. It encodes CASSQTGLFGNEQFF.

As concerns this clonotype: The CDR3 end shows no conserved phenylalanine or tryptophan, and so a read error is likely. This chain connects TRBV12-3 or TRBV12-4 to TRBJ2-7; the match to TRBD2 covers 12 bases. The CDR3 contains 14 residues. The V and J ends lost 5 bases and 4 bases, in that order; junction bases with no gene match: 3. CDR3 nucleotides: TGTGCCAGCAGTCCGACTAGCGGGAGTTACGAGCAGTACCCC. It codes for CASSPTSGSYEQYP.

This clonotype came up many times. V is TRBV20-1 and J is TRBJ2-1; 12 bases match TRBD2. V lost 6 bases, J lost 4 bases, and 4 bases stayed unmatched. Germline V gene data show CDR1 as DFQATT and CDR2 as SNEGSKA (reference sequence). This CDR3 contains 14 residues. CDR3 in amino acids: CSATTSGGYNEQFF. CDR3 in DNA: TGCAGTGCAACCACTAGCGGGGGGTACAATGAGCAGTTCTTC.

A remark on this clonotype: One base away lies a much larger clone, so this may be a sequencing read error. The V gene is TRBV30, the J gene TRBJ1-5, with 7 bases lining up with TRBD1. The V gene's germline CDR1 is GTSNPN and CDR2 SVGIG (reference sequence). The CDR3 consists of 12 residues. The DNA for the CDR3 is TGTACCGCAAGACAGGGTGGTAAGCCCCAGCATTTT. It codes for CTARQGGKPQHF.

About this clonotype: The CDR3 ends on some other residue instead of the conserved phenylalanine or tryptophan, so this is likely a read error. CDR3 in amino acids: CASQPDGSRNNEQFL. CDR3 bases: TGTGCCAGCCAGCCGGACGGGAGTCGGAACAATGAGCAGTTCTTG. The V and J genes are TRBV6-1 and TRBJ2-1, with D perhaps matching TRBD2 (6 bases). Germline V gives CDR1 MNHNS, CDR2 SASEGT. This CDR3 has 15 amino acids. Trimming stripped 8 bases from V and 5 bases from J, with 19 bases between.

In regard to this clonotype: This clone may be a read error of a much larger clone one base away. This chain connects TRBV7-9 to TRBJ2-5; 10 bases are shared with TRBD2. This CDR3 has 16 amino acids. Germline V CDR1 and CDR2: SEHNR, FQNEAQ (reference sequence). This chain's CDR3 is CAISLKSGRALETQYF. CDR3 DNA sequence: TGTGCCATCAGCTTAAAAAGCGGGAGGGCCCTGGAGACCCAGTACTTC.

The chain employs TRBV20-1 and TRBJ2-7; TRBD2 aligns across 8 bases. Losses at the gene ends were 7 bases for V and 0 bases for J; bases not matched to a gene: 5. This CDR3 contains 13 residues. The V gene's germline CDR1 is DFQATT and CDR2 SNEGSKA (reference sequence). The CDR3 bases are TGCAGTGATAGCGGGATAAGCTCCTACGAGCAGTACTTC. It encodes CSDSGISSYEQYF.